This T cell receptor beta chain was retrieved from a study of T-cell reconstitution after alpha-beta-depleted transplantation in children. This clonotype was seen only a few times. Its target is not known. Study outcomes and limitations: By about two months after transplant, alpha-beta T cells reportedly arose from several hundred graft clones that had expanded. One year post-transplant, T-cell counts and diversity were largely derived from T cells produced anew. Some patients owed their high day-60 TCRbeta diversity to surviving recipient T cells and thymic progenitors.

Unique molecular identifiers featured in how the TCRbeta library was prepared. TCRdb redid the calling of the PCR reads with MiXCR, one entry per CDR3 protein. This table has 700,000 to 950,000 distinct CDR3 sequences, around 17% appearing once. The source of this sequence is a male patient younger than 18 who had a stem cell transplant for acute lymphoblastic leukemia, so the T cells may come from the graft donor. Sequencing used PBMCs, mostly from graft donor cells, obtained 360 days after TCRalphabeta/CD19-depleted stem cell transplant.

CDR3 coding DNA: TGTGCCAGCAGAATGGGACTCCTCACAGATACGCAGTATTTT. It specifies CASRMGLLTDTQYF. The V and J genes are TRBV7-9 and TRBJ2-3, with a tentative D call TRBD2 (6 bases). V shed 6 bases and J shed 2 bases, with 12 bases lying between them. CDR1 is SEHNR and CDR2 is FQNEAQ in the germline V gene (reference sequence). The CDR3 length is 14 residues. The full variable domain, rest sourced from reference TRBV7-9 and TRBJ2-3, is DTGVSQNPRHKITKRGQNVTFRCDPISEHNRLYWYRQTLGQGPEFLTYFQNEAQLEKSRLLSDRFSAERPKGSFSTLEIQRTEQGDSAMYLCASRMGLLTDTQYFGPGTRLTVL.